A single sample is the source of the 7 T cell receptor beta chains below, sequenced in a study of T-cell reconstitution after alpha-beta-depleted transplantation in children. As it was prepared, the TCRbeta library received unique molecular identifiers. TCRdb redid the calling of the PCR reads with MiXCR, one entry per CDR3 protein. The sample lists around 100,000 distinct CDR3 sequences; 10% were seen once. The sample consisted of PBMCs, taken before TCRalphabeta/CD19-depleted stem cell transplant. Receptors were obtained from a boy aged 2 to 10 with acute lymphoblastic leukemia, due to receive a stem cell transplant.

This clonotype showed up just a few times. The chain recombines TRBV7-3 with TRBJ2-2; unclear D gene. Trimming cost V 4 bases and J 7 bases, with 10 bases left between them. CDR3 length: 13 residues. Germline CDR1 reads SGHTA; CDR2 reads FQGTGA. CDR3 residues: CASSSDGRGELFF. CDR3 nucleotide sequence: TGTGCCAGCAGCTCCGATGGTCGCGGGGAGCTGTTTTTT.

J is TRBJ1-1 and V is TRBV4-1, with a possible D match to TRBD1 (5 bases). With 0 bases removed from V and 4 bases from J, the gap between germline ends came to 21 bases. Germline CDR1 MGHRA, CDR2 YSYEKL. The CDR3 length is 18 residues. CDR3 sequence: CASSQEVSAGRVSTEAFF. Here the CDR3 DNA reads TGCGCCAGCAGCCAAGAGGTTTCGGCTGGCAGGGTCTCCACTGAAGCTTTCTTT.

There are many counts of this clonotype. The chain links TRBV12-3 or TRBV12-4 to TRBJ2-5; no clear D. The CDR3 runs to 17 residues. V was cut by 0 bases and J by 4 bases, with 18 bases left in between. CDR3 sequence reads: CASSLALGGDVRETQYF. Here the CDR3 DNA reads TGTGCCAGCAGTTTAGCGCTGGGCGGAGATGTGAGAGAGACCCAGTACTTC.

This clonotype has at least ten counts. The genes are TRBV27 and TRBJ2-7, with D unclear. CDR1 and CDR2 (germline): MNHEY, SMNVEV (reference sequence). The CDR3 extends over 10 amino acids. V lost 4 bases and J 2 bases, leaving 0 bases between the germline ends. The CDR3 is CASSSYEQYF. The CDR3 nucleotides are TGTGCCAGCAGTTCCTACGAGCAGTACTTC.

This clonotype is judged medium-sized (0.01 to 0.1%). This chain joins TRBV7-2 and TRBJ2-1; TRBD2 agrees at 7 bases. The germline V gene encodes CDR1 SGHTA and CDR2 FQGNSA. The CDR3 has 12 amino acids. The V gene end was trimmed by 1 base and the J gene end by 10 bases; junction bases not matched to a gene: 1. CDR3 protein: CASSLGAGEQFF. The CDR3 nucleotides read TGTGCCAGCAGCTTAGGAGCGGGAGAGCAGTTCTTC.

The V call is TRBV3-1, the J call TRBJ2-1; unclear D gene. CDR3 length: 13 residues. Germline lookup yields CDR1 LGHDT and CDR2 YNNKEL (reference sequence). The germline V and J ends were trimmed by 3 bases and 6 bases, with 9 bases remaining between them. The CDR3 loop reads CASSQVRGNEQFF. The CDR3 DNA follows: TGTGCCAGCAGCCAGGTCCGTGGCAATGAGCAGTTCTTC.

The gene calls are TRBV5-1 and TRBJ2-1; 9 positions agree with TRBD2. Trimming removed 0 bases from V and 2 bases from J; junction bases left unmatched: 12. The CDR3 consists of 19 residues. Per germline, CDR1 SGHRS and CDR2 YFSETQ. Here the CDR3 reads CASSLGALAGSQAYNEQFF. In nucleotides, the CDR3 is TGCGCCAGCAGCTTGGGTGCACTAGCGGGCTCCCAGGCCTACAATGAGCAGTTCTTC.